A single sample is the source of the 10 T cell receptor beta chains below, sequenced in a study of cytomegalovirus exposure and HLA in healthy donors. The data were produced by immunoSEQ multiplex PCR, yet TCRdb's version contains in-frame clones alone and is incomplete. Among under 80,000 clones listed, around 90% were seen once. The sample consisted of PBMCs. The receptors derive from a woman aged 18-29 years in good health and CMV-seronegative.

This sequence joins TRBV4-1 and TRBJ1-4, with TRBD1 matching 9 bases. Trimming removed 2 bases from V and 3 bases from J; junction bases left unmatched: 1. CDR1 MGHRA and CDR2 YSYEKL come from the germline V gene. CDR3 size: 15 residues. The CDR3 sequence: CASSQHRGPNEKLFF. The CDR3 coding sequence is TGCGCCAGCAGCCAACACAGGGGGCCTAATGAAAAACTGTTTTTT.

This chain connects TRBV6-6 to TRBJ2-3, with TRBD1 matching over 7 bases. V was clipped by 5 bases and J by 5 bases; unmatched bases: 7. The germline V gene has CDR1 MNHNY and CDR2 SVGAGI (reference sequence). The CDR3 runs to 14 residues. The CDR3 reads CASSRGQRGDTQYF. The DNA of the CDR3 is TGTGCCAGCAGTCGGGGACAGAGGGGAGATACGCAGTATTTT.

A single count supports this clone. The V call is TRBV9, the J call TRBJ2-3, with 8 bases lining up with TRBD2. From germline, CDR1 is SGDLS and CDR2 YYNGEE. V was clipped by 4 bases and J by 8 bases; unmatched bases: 15. The CDR3 extends over 16 amino acids. Written as DNA, the CDR3 is TGTGCCAGCAGCAAAACGACGTCGGGGGGGCAGGGTACGCAGTATTTT. Translated: CASSKTTSGGQGTQYF.

This chain uses TRBV6-5 with TRBJ2-7; TRBD2 agrees at 8 bases. With V trimmed by 2 bases and J by 1 base, 4 bases remained unmatched. CDR3 size: 15 residues. CDR1 is MNHEY, CDR2 SVGAGI, per germline. The CDR3 here is CASSYAGTSSYEQYF. The CDR3 DNA is TGTGCCAGCAGTTACGCCGGGACTAGTTCCTACGAGCAGTACTTC.

V is TRBV6-8 and J is TRBJ2-1; D possibly corresponds to TRBD2 (5 bases). The V and J ends lost 5 bases and 4 bases respectively, with 9 bases between them. This CDR3 is built from 13 residues. Per germline, CDR1 MNHGY and CDR2 SAAAGT. DNA of the CDR3: TGTGCCAGCAGTCTTAGCGTATACAATGAGCAGTTCTTC. It codes for CASSLSVYNEQFF.

CDR3 in amino acids: CSVGDTYEQYF. The DNA of the CDR3 is TGCAGCGTTGGAGACACCTACGAGCAGTACTTC. This chain links TRBV29-1 with TRBJ2-7; D unclear. The CDR3 sequence is 11 residues long. Trimming stripped 4 bases from V and 2 bases from J, with 6 bases between. Germline V lookup: CDR1 SQVTM, CDR2 ANQGSEA.

The gene calls are TRBV7-9 and TRBJ2-3; tentatively, D is TRBD1 (5 bases). This CDR3 comprises 14 residues. CDR1 and CDR2 from the germline V gene are SEHNR and FQNEAQ (reference sequence). Trimming pared 4 bases from V and 0 bases from J, leaving 8 bases between. CDR3 DNA: TGTGCCAGCAGCTGGACAACTAGCACAGATACGCAGTATTTT. Its translation: CASSWTTSTDTQYF.

The sample holds a few counts of this clone. The genes are TRBV7-9 and TRBJ2-7; TRBD2 matches 8 bases. CDR3 length: 14 residues. With V trimmed by 5 bases and J by 7 bases, 10 bases remained unmatched. The germline V gene has CDR1 SEHNR and CDR2 FQNEAQ (reference sequence). The CDR3 bases are TGTGCCAGCAGCCCGGTAGCGGGATCGGGAGAGCAGTACTTC. This gives the protein CASSPVAGSGEQYF.

V gene TRBV27 combines with J gene TRBJ2-1; D is perhaps TRBD1 (6 bases). Germline CDR1 MNHEY, CDR2 SMNVEV (reference sequence). With 6 bases removed from V and 2 bases from J, the gap between germline ends came to 17 bases. This CDR3 has 16 amino acids. This CDR3 is CASSPAWGRPYNEQFF. The CDR3 nucleotides are TGTGCCAGCAGCCCAGCTTGGGGGCGGCCCTACAATGAGCAGTTCTTC.

The chain has TRBV4-1 and TRBJ2-7, with 8 bases aligning to TRBD2. V was pared by 1 base and J by 2 bases, with 10 bases of the junction left unmatched. The CDR3 length is 17 residues. Germline V gives CDR1 MGHRA, CDR2 YSYEKL. The CDR3 spells CASSQVQLAERPYEQYF. CDR3 coding DNA: TGCGCCAGCAGCCAAGTGCAACTAGCGGAGAGACCCTACGAGCAGTACTTC.